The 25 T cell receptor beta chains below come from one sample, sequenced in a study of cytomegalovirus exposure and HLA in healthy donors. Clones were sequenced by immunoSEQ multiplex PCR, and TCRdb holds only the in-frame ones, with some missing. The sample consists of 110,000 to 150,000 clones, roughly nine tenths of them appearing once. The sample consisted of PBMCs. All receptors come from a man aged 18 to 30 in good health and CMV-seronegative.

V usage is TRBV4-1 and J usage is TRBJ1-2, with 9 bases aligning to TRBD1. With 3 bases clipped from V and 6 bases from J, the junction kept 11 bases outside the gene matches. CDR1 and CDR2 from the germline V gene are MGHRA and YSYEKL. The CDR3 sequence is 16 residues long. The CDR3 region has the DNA TGCGCCAGCAGCCAGGCGGACAGGGGAGGTGGAGATGGCTACACCTTC. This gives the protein CASSQADRGGGDGYTF.

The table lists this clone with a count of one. As DNA, the CDR3 is TGCGCCAGCAGCGGCGACGGGACTAGCGGGAGGGGTTCCTCCTACAATGAGCAGTTCTTC. Translation: CASSGDGTSGRGSSYNEQFF. The V call is TRBV5-1, the J call TRBJ2-1; 16 bases are a match to TRBD2. After removal of 4 bases from V and 0 bases from J, the junction contained 10 bases not matched to a gene. Germline values: CDR1 SGHRS, CDR2 YFSETQ. The CDR3 runs 20 residues.

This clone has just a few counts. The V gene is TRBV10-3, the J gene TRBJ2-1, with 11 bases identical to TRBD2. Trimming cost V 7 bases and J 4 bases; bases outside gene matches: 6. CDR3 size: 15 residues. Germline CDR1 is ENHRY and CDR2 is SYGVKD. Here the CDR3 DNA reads TGTGCCATCACCACCGGACTAGCGGGTTACAATGAGCAGTTCTTC. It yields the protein CAITTGLAGYNEQFF.

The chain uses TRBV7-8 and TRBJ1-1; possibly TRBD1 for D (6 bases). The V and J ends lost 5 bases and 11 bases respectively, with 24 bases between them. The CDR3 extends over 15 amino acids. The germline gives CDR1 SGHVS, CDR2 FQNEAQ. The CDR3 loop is CASSPQATQGRTAFF. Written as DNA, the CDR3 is TGTGCCAGCAGCCCCCAAGCCACACAGGGACGTACGGCTTTCTTT.

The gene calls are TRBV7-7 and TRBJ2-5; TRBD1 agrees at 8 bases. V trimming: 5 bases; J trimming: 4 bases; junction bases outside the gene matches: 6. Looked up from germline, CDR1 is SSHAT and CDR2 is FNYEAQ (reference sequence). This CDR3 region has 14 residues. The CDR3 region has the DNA TGTGCCAGCAGCAGGACAGGGCTCGGAGAGACCCAGTACTTC. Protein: CASSRTGLGETQYF.

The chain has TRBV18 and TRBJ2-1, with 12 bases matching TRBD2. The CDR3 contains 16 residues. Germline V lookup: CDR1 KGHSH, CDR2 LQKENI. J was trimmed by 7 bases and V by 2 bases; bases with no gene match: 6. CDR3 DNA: TGTGCCAGCTCACCAAGACTAGCGGGAGTAGGTAATGAGCAGTTCTTC. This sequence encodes CASSPRLAGVGNEQFF.

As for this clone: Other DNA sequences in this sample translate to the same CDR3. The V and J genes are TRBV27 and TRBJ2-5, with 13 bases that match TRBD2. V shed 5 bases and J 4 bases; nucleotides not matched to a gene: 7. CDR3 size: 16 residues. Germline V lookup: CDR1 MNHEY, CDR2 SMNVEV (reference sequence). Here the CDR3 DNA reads TGTGCCAGCAGTCCCACTAGCGGGGGGGCACGAGAGACCCAGTACTTC. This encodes CASSPTSGGARETQYF.

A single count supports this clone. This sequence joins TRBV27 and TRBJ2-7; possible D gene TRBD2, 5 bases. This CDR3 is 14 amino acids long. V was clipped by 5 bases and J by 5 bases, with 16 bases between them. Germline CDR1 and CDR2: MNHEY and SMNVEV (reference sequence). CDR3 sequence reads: CASSRSGGSHEQYF. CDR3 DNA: TGTGCCAGCAGTAGGAGTGGCGGGTCCCACGAGCAGTACTTC.

This CDR3 is CASSIQGSYNEQFF. Written as DNA, the CDR3 is TGTGCCAGCTCAATACAGGGCTCCTACAATGAGCAGTTCTTC. The chain is built from TRBV18 and TRBJ2-1, with D maybe TRBD1 (6 bases). The germline V gene encodes CDR1 KGHSH and CDR2 LQKENI. The CDR3 loop spans 14 amino acids. The V end lost 5 bases, the J end lost 0 bases, and 8 bases lay between the germline ends.

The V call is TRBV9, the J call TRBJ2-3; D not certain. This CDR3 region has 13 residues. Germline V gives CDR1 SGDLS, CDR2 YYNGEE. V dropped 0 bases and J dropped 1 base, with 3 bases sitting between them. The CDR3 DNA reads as TGTGCCAGCAGCGTAGCTGGCACAGATACGCAGTATTTT. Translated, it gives CASSVAGTDTQYF.

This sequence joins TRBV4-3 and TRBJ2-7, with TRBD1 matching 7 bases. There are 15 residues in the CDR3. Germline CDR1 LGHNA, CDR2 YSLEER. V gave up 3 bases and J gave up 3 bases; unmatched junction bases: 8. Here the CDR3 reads CASSQDLDRFYEQYF. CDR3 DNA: TGCGCCAGCAGCCAGGACCTGGACAGGTTCTACGAGCAGTACTTC.

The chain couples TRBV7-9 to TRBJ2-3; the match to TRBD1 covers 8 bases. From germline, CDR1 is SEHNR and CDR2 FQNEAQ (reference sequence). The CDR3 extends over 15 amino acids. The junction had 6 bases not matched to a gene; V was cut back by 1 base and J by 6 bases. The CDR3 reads CASSLGAGGVDTQYF. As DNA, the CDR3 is TGTGCCAGCAGCTTAGGGGCAGGGGGCGTCGATACGCAGTATTTT.

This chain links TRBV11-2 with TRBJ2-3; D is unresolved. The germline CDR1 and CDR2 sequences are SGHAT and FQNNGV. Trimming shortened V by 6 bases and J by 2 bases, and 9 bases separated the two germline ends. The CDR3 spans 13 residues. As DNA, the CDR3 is TGTGCCAGCAGTGAGGCTACCACAGATACGCAGTATTTT. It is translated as CASSEATTDTQYF.

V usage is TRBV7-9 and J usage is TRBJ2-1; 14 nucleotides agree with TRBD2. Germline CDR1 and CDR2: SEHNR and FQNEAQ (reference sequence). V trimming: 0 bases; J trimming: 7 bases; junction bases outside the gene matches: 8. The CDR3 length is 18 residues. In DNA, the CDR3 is TGTGCCAGCAGCTTAGCGTTGACTAGCGGGGGGGCTGGGAATGAGCAGTTCTTC. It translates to CASSLALTSGGAGNEQFF.

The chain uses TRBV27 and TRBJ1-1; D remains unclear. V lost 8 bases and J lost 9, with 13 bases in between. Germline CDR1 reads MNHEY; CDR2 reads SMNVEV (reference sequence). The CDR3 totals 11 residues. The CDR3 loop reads CASYAGFKAFF. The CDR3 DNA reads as TGTGCCAGCTATGCCGGGTTCAAAGCTTTCTTT.

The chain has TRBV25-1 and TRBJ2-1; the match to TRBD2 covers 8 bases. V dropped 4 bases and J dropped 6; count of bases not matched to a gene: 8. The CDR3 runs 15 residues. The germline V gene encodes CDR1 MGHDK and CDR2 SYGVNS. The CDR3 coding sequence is TGTGCCAGCAGTGCAAGCGGGAGATCCCCCAATGAGCAGTTCTTC. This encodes CASSASGRSPNEQFF.

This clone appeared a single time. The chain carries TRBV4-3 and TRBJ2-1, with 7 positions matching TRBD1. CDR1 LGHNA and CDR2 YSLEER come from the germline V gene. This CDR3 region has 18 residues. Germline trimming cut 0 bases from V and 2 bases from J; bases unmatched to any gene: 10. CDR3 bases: TGCGCCAGCAGCCAAGATCTAGCAGGGCAGGGGGCCTACAATGAGCAGTTCTTC. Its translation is CASSQDLAGQGAYNEQFF.

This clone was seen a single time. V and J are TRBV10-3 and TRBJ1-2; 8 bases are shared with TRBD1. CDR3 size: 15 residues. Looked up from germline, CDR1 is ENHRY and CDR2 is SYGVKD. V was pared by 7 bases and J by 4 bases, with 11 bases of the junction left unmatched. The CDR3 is CAITPDRASAYGYTF. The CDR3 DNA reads TGTGCCATCACTCCGGACAGGGCCAGCGCCTATGGCTACACCTTC.

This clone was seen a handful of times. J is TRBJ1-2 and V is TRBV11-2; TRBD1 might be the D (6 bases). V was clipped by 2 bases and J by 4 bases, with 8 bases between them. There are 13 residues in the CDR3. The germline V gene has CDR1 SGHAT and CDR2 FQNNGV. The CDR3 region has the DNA TGTGCCAGCAGCTTACAACAGGGCTATGGCTACACCTTC. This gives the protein CASSLQQGYGYTF.

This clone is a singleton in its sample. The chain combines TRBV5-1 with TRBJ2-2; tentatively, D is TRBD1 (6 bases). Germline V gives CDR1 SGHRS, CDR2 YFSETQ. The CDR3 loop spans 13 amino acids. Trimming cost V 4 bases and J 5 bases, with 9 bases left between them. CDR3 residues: CASSHTGTGELFF. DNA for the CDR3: TGCGCCAGCAGCCATACAGGGACCGGGGAGCTGTTTTTT.

The CDR3 protein is CASSTIQLAGDPSYEQYF. DNA of the CDR3: TGTGCCAGCAGCACAATCCAACTAGCGGGAGATCCTTCCTACGAGCAGTACTTC. This rearrangement joins TRBV5-6 to TRBJ2-7, with 11 bases aligning to TRBD2. After removal of 4 bases from V and 1 base from J, the junction contained 13 bases not matched to a gene. The germline V gene has CDR1 SGHDT and CDR2 YYEEEE. This CDR3 is 18 amino acids long.

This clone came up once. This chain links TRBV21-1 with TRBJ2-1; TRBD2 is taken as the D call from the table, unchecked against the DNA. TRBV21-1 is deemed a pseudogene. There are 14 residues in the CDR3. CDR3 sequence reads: CASTLTYRSHEQFF. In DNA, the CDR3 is TGTGCCAGCACCCTTACGTATCGGTCCCATGAGCAGTTCTTC.

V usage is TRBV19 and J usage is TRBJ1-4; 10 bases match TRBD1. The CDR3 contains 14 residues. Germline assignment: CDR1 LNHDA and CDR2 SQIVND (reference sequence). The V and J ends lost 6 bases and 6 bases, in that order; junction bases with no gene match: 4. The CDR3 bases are TGTGCCAGTAGGGCCGGGACAGGGGATGAAAAACTGTTTTTT. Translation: CASRAGTGDEKLFF.

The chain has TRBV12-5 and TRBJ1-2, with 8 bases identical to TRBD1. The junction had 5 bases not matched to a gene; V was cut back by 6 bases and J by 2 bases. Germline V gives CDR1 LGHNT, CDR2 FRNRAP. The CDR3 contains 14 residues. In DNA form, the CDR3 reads TGTGCTAGTGGGAGACAGGGGAACAACTATGGCTACACCTTC. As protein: CASGRQGNNYGYTF.

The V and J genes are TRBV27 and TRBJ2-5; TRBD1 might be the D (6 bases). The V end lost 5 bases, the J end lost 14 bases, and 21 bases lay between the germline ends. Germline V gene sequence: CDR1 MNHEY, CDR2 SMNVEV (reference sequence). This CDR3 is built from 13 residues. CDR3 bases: TGTGCCAGCAGTCTTTCTGTGGGGGCCGGGCGTTACTTC. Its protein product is CASSLSVGAGRYF.